The TCR beta chain under discussion was sequenced for a study of T cells expressing NK-cell markers. Turning to the study itself: Eight donors were sequenced, of whom seven were HCMV-seropositive, while the remaining one was HCMV-seronegative. Study-wide results and caveats: Certain NKG2C+ T cell clones were expanded, and their HCMV specificity remained unclear. Dominant NKG2C+ clonotypes in six donors made up roughly 1.0-8% of CD8+ T cells.

In regard to this clonotype: Antigen specificity is unknown.

UMIs were included in TCR beta cDNA generated by 5'RACE template switching. TCRdb reprocessed the 5' RACE reads and reports one entry per CDR3 protein, with no DNA. This sample's table reports 300,000 to 500,000 distinct CDR3 sequences. Germline CDR1 and CDR2: SGHVS and FQNEAQ. This CDR3 spans 14 amino acids. The chain carries TRBV7-8 and TRBJ2-1; TCRdb indicates TRBD2, and absent DNA this call remains unverified. The source is a woman aged 50 to 65 in good health. The specimen sequenced was blood T cells: a sorted CD56 or NKG2C T cell subset, CD4+ or CD8+ T cells, or bulk PBMC T cells (not recorded which). The CDR3 reads CASSFRDNRGGQFF.